Listed below are T cell receptor beta chains from one sample, sequenced in a study of shared clonotypes between healthy human individuals. The table came from immunoSEQ multiplex PCR; TCRdb's copy has only in-frame clones and leaves some out. Of under 2,500,000 clones listed, approximately 96% are singletons. Sequencing was performed on naive CD4+ T cells sorted from blood. Receptors originate from a man younger than 30 in good health. Both conserved end residues are part of each CDR3. Each record gives: CDR3 length, D gene, V gene, J gene, clone size, CDR3 protein, CDR3 DNA. A D gene is named only where the DNA matches it firmly. Size is omitted from some rows. Given values are once, few, many or a class for expanded clones.

14,TRBD1,TRBV11-2,TRBJ2-1,NA,CASSVNRGYNEQFF,TGTGCCAGCAGCGTTAACAGGGGCTACAATGAGCAGTTCTTC
14,NA,TRBV19,TRBJ2-4,NA,CASSIGSRKNIQYF,TGTGCCAGTAGTATAGGTTCCCGGAAAAACATTCAGTACTTC
16,NA,TRBV6-6,TRBJ2-7,once,CASRRPGTGSSYEQYF,TGTGCCAGCAGGAGGCCAGGGACTGGGAGCTCCTACGAGCAGTACTTC
14,TRBD1,TRBV5-1,TRBJ2-7,once,CASSFTSGGYEQYF,TGCGCCAGCAGCTTTACCTCAGGGGGCTACGAGCAGTACTTC
13,TRBD1,TRBV10-1,TRBJ1-4,NA,CASSAGQGEKLFF,TGCGCCAGCAGTGCGGGACAGGGCGAAAAACTGTTTTTT
14,TRBD2,TRBV5-1,TRBJ2-7,NA,CASSPDGGAYEQYF,TGCGCCAGCAGCCCGGACGGGGGGGCCTACGAGCAGTACTTC
14,NA,TRBV7-2,TRBJ2-2,NA,CASSLKATTGELFF,TGTGCCAGCAGCTTAAAGGCGACCACCGGGGAGCTGTTTTTT
13,NA,TRBV14,TRBJ2-1,NA,CASSQVSYNEQFF,TGTGCCAGCAGCCAAGTTTCCTACAATGAGCAGTTCTTC
14,NA,TRBV2,TRBJ1-1,NA,CASSESSGRTEAFF,TGTGCCAGCAGTGAATCCTCAGGGAGGACTGAAGCTTTCTTT
15,NA,TRBV5-1,TRBJ1-5,NA,CASSLAGMSNQPQHF,TGCGCCAGCAGCTTGGCAGGGATGAGCAATCAGCCCCAGCATTTT
16,TRBD1,TRBV18,TRBJ1-5,once,CASSQQGVESNQPQHF,TGTGCCAGCTCACAACAGGGGGTTGAGAGCAATCAGCCCCAGCATTTT
13,NA,TRBV19,TRBJ2-7,once,CASSTTEGSEQYF,TGTGCCAGTAGCACGACAGAAGGGAGCGAGCAGTACTTC
15,NA,TRBV4-1,TRBJ2-7,NA,CASSQAPPGTWEQYF,TGCGCCAGCAGCCAAGCTCCCCCGGGGACGTGGGAGCAGTACTTC
14,NA,TRBV5-1,TRBJ2-3,NA,CASSLEGVGDTQYF,TGCGCCAGCAGCTTGGAAGGGGTTGGAGATACGCAGTATTTT
16,TRBD2,TRBV6-5,TRBJ2-3,NA,CASSYSKRGRTDTQYF,TGTGCCAGCAGTTACTCGAAGCGGGGCAGGACAGATACGCAGTATTTT
18,NA,TRBV5-8,TRBJ1-3,once,CASSPQGVWGSSGNTIYF,TGTGCCAGCAGCCCCCAAGGGGTTTGGGGAAGCTCTGGAAACACCATATATTTT
14,TRBD2,TRBV29-1,TRBJ2-7,NA,CSVVLAGTGYEQYF,TGCAGCGTTGTACTAGCGGGGACGGGGTACGAGCAGTACTTC
13,NA,TRBV6-6,TRBJ2-5,NA,CASSYGLSETQYF,TGTGCCAGCAGTTACGGCCTCTCCGAGACCCAGTACTTC
20,TRBD2,TRBV10-3,TRBJ2-2,NA,CAISESFSGAAAVNTGELFF,TGTGCCATCAGTGAGTCCTTTAGCGGGGCAGCCGCTGTTAACACCGGGGAGCTGTTTTTT
13,NA,TRBV7-7,TRBJ2-7,NA,CASSAGAGYEQYF,TGTGCTAGCAGCGCCGGGGCGGGCTACGAGCAGTACTTC
16,NA,TRBV30,TRBJ1-4,NA,CAWSGLRRRENEKLFF,TGTGCCTGGAGTGGACTAAGGCGACGGGAAAATGAAAAACTGTTTTTT
15,NA,TRBV15,TRBJ1-4,NA,CATSRTQVPGEKLFF,TGTGCCACCAGCAGAACCCAGGTCCCCGGGGAAAAACTGTTTTTT
14,NA,TRBV18,TRBJ2-7,NA,CASSPAAGGYEQYF,TGTGCCAGCTCACCCGCGGCAGGAGGTTACGAGCAGTACTTC
16,NA,TRBV18,TRBJ1-1,NA,CASSLSILRDNTEAFF,TGTGCCAGCTCATTATCGATTTTGCGGGATAACACTGAAGCTTTCTTT
15,NA,TRBV30,TRBJ1-2,NA,CAWIRDVPANYGYTF,TGTGCCTGGATCAGGGACGTACCCGCTAACTATGGCTACACCTTC
13,TRBD1,TRBV6-5,TRBJ1-1,NA,CASRRGPEAEAFF,TGTGCCAGCAGGAGGGGGCCAGAGGCTGAAGCTTTCTTT
15,NA,TRBV25-1,TRBJ2-5,NA,CASSEAWSGLETQYF,TGTGCCAGCAGTGAAGCGTGGTCTGGGTTGGAGACCCAGTACTTC
13,NA,TRBV4-1,TRBJ2-1,NA,CASSQARPNEQFF,TGCGCCAGCAGCCAAGCCCGGCCCAATGAGCAGTTCTTC
13,TRBD1,TRBV6-5,TRBJ2-3,once,CASSRDSTDTQYF,TGTGCCAGCAGTCGGGACAGTACAGATACGCAGTATTTT
14,TRBD1,TRBV28,TRBJ2-7,NA,CASMGQGGTYEQYF,TGTGCCAGCATGGGACAGGGAGGGACCTACGAGCAGTACTTC
18,TRBD2,TRBV7-9,TRBJ2-5,once,CASSLGMTAAGVGETQYF,TGTGCCAGCAGCTTAGGGATGACTGCAGCGGGGGTTGGGGAGACCCAGTACTTC
15,TRBD2,TRBV27,TRBJ2-1,NA,CASSSQGLAGFEQFF,TGTGCCAGCAGTTCCCAGGGACTAGCGGGATTTGAGCAGTTCTTC
12,TRBD2,TRBV2,TRBJ2-3,once,CASRIGGDTQYF,TGTGCCAGCAGGATCGGGGGGGATACGCAGTATTTT
16,NA,TRBV4-3,TRBJ1-5,once,CASSQDGEKHNQPQHF,TGCGCCAGCAGCCAAGATGGGGAGAAACACAATCAGCCCCAGCATTTT
15,NA,TRBV27,TRBJ1-4,NA,CASTKRGSTNEKLFF,TGTGCCAGCACCAAAAGGGGCTCAACTAATGAAAAACTGTTTTTT
16,NA,TRBV4-2,TRBJ2-2,NA,CASSQERAGATGELFF,TGTGCCAGCAGCCAAGAACGGGCAGGGGCCACCGGGGAGCTGTTTTTT
14,TRBD1,TRBV28,TRBJ1-2,NA,CASSFQDRNYGYTF,TGTGCCAGCAGTTTTCAGGACAGGAACTATGGCTACACCTTC
15,TRBD1,TRBV5-1,TRBJ1-2,NA,CASSLAQGAIYGYTF,TGCGCCAGCAGCTTGGCTCAGGGGGCAATCTATGGCTACACCTTC
16,TRBD1,TRBV6-6,TRBJ1-1,NA,CASSYPPGQGNTEAFF,TGTGCCAGCAGTTACCCCCCGGGACAGGGGAACACTGAAGCTTTCTTT
14,NA,TRBV9,TRBJ2-2,NA,CASSVDPASGELFF,TGTGCCAGCAGCGTTGACCCAGCCTCTGGGGAGCTGTTTTTT
15,TRBD1,TRBV28,TRBJ1-2,NA,CASSSPRDRGQGYTF,TGTGCCAGCAGTTCCCCCCGGGACAGGGGGCAAGGCTACACCTTC
12,NA,TRBV27,TRBJ2-3,NA,CASRTSTDTQYF,TGTGCCAGCAGAACCAGCACAGATACGCAGTATTTT
15,NA,TRBV5-1,TRBJ2-5,NA,CASSPDGRGSETQYF,TGCGCCAGCAGCCCTGATGGTAGAGGATCTGAGACCCAGTACTTC
15,TRBD1,TRBV10-3,TRBJ2-5,NA,CAISEGQGVGETQYF,TGTGCCATCAGTGAGGGACAGGGCGTTGGGGAGACCCAGTACTTC
14,TRBD1,TRBV29-1,TRBJ1-1,NA,CSETGEMWGTEAFF,TGCAGCGAAACAGGGGAAATGTGGGGCACTGAAGCTTTCTTT